Below are 27 T cell receptor beta chains sequenced from a single sample in a study of shared clonotypes between healthy human individuals. Assay: immunoSEQ multiplex PCR; the TCRdb copy retains only in-frame clones and omits some. The sample lists 950,000 to 1,100,000 clones; 70% to 80% were seen once. The sequencing input was memory CD4+ T cells from PBMCs. Subset given: CD45RA-negative fraction. The origin of the receptors is a man aged 18-30 years in good health. Some clones in this sample may be carry-over from other donors' samples.

The genes are TRBV2 and TRBJ2-3; D is unresolved. Germline CDR1 is SNHLY and CDR2 is FYNNEI. This CDR3 has 14 residues. V lost 3 bases and J lost 5, with 12 bases in between. CDR3 sequence reads: CASSDRTVEDTQYF. The CDR3 bases are TGTGCCAGCAGTGATAGAACGGTAGAAGATACGCAGTATTTT.

This chain uses TRBV2 with TRBJ1-2; D is ambiguous. Germline V CDR1 and CDR2: SNHLY, FYNNEI. V shed 5 bases and J shed 5 bases, with 12 bases lying between them. The CDR3 has 13 residues. The CDR3 sequence is CASSSNSLYGYTF. CDR3 in DNA: TGTGCCAGCAGTAGCAACAGCCTTTATGGCTACACCTTC.

V usage is TRBV28 and J usage is TRBJ1-4; 8 bases fit TRBD1. The V gene's germline CDR1 is MDHEN and CDR2 SYDVKM. Losses at the gene ends were 5 bases for V and 7 bases for J; bases not matched to a gene: 12. This CDR3 has 16 residues. The CDR3 DNA follows: TGTGCCAGCAGTCACTCTAGGACAGGGCAGACTGAAAAACTGTTTTTT. Protein product: CASSHSRTGQTEKLFF. The full variable domain, in which reference TRBV28 and TRBJ1-4 provide the parts outside the CDR3, is DVKVTQSSRYLVKRTGEKVFLECVQDMDHENMFWYRQDPGLGLRLIYFSYDVKMKEKGDIPEGYSVSREKKERFSLILESASTNQTSMYLCASSHSRTGQTEKLFFGSGTQLSVL.

This clone was seen a single time. This chain joins TRBV5-1 and TRBJ2-5; a possible D gene is TRBD2 (5 bases). The CDR3 is 15 amino acids. V lost 0 bases and J lost 5, with 14 bases in between. Germline V gives CDR1 SGHRS, CDR2 YFSETQ. The CDR3 DNA reads as TGCGCCAGCAGCTTGGAGGGAGCGAGCTGGGAGACCCAGTACTTC. This gives the protein CASSLEGASWETQYF.

J is TRBJ1-1 and V is TRBV6-5; 9 bases are shared with TRBD1. The V gene end was trimmed by 6 bases and the J gene end by 3 bases; junction bases not matched to a gene: 5. The CDR3 is 14 residues long. CDR1 and CDR2 from the germline V gene are MNHEY and SVGAGI. The CDR3 nucleotides are TGTGCCAGCAGGAACAGGGGGCTGGACACTGAAGCTTTCTTT. Encoded protein: CASRNRGLDTEAFF.

The CDR3 nucleotides read TGTGCCAGTAGTATATCAGCCGGGACCCCAACCAGAAAGTTCTTC. It codes for CASSISAGTPTRKFF. The rearrangement links TRBV19 to TRBJ2-1; D could derive from TRBD1 or TRBD2 (5 bases each). Germline CDR1 is LNHDA and CDR2 is SQIVND (reference sequence). The V end was cut by 2 bases, the J end by 14 bases, with 22 bases between. The length of the CDR3 is 15 residues. The complete variable domain, with remaining parts taken from reference TRBV19 and TRBJ2-1, reads DGGITQSPKYLFRKEGQNVTLSCEQNLNHDAMYWYRQDPGQGLRLIYYSQIVNDFQKGDIAEGYSVSREKKESFPLTVTSAQKNPTAFYLCASSISAGTPTRKFFGPGTRLTVL.

This clone was observed a single time. V gene TRBV11-1 combines with J gene TRBJ2-1; the D gene could be TRBD1 or TRBD2 (5 bases each). Germline V lookup: CDR1 SGHAT, CDR2 FQDESV (reference sequence). V was pared by 1 base and J by 7 bases, with 17 bases between. This CDR3 is built from 16 residues. The CDR3 protein is CASSLGRQGRSNEQFF. The CDR3, as DNA: TGTGCCAGCAGCTTAGGGAGGCAGGGACGTTCGAATGAGCAGTTCTTC.

Regarding this clone: Compared with germline, one end of the junction differs, possibly owing to a read error. This rearrangement joins TRBV7-9 to TRBJ1-4; a possible D gene is TRBD1 (5 bases). Germline CDR1 and CDR2: SEHNR and FQNEAQ (reference sequence). The CDR3 contains 15 residues. The CDR3 is CASSSPSGGREKLFF. The CDR3 bases are TGTGCCAGCAGCTCCCCTTCCGGGGGACGAGAAAAGCTGTTTTTT.

The chain links TRBV7-6 to TRBJ2-7, with 10 positions matching TRBD1. Trimming took 5 bases from V and 5 from J; bases not matched to a gene: 15. The germline V gene has CDR1 SGHVS and CDR2 FNYEAQ. The CDR3 length is 17 residues. The DNA for the CDR3 is TGTGCCAGCAGCCCCTCCCTGGGGGGACAGGGGATCCACGAGCAGTACTTC. Translation gives CASSPSLGGQGIHEQYF.

The chain has TRBV5-8 and TRBJ1-1; possible D gene TRBD1, 5 bases. The CDR3 is 16 amino acids. V was trimmed by 1 base and J by 1 base, leaving 14 bases between them. Germline loops: CDR1 SGHTS, CDR2 YDEGEE. The CDR3 nucleotides read TGTGCCAGCAGCTTGTCGAGGGGCCTCCGGAACACTGAAGCTTTCTTT. It specifies CASSLSRGLRNTEAFF.

V and J are TRBV15 and TRBJ1-5; D is unresolved. With 8 bases removed from V and 1 base from J, the gap between germline ends came to 9 bases. The CDR3 contains 13 residues. Per the germline V gene, CDR1 is LNHNV and CDR2 is YYDKDF (reference sequence). The CDR3 sequence: CATGEASNQPQHF. The CDR3 nucleotides are TGTGCCACCGGGGAGGCGAGCAATCAGCCCCAGCATTTT.

This clone was recorded many times. Other DNA sequences in the sample encode the same CDR3. The chain joins TRBV7-3 to TRBJ2-2, with D perhaps matching TRBD2 (6 bases). The CDR3 is made up of 15 amino acids. Germline V CDR1 and CDR2: SGHTA, FQGTGA. V lost 2 bases to trimming and J lost 6 bases, with 13 bases between them. The CDR3 loop reads CASSLRRGGAGELFF. In nucleotides, the CDR3 is TGTGCCAGCAGCTTACGGCGGGGTGGGGCCGGGGAGCTGTTTTTT. Full variable domain (outside the CDR3, taken from reference TRBV7-3 and TRBJ2-2): GAGVSQTPSNKVTEKGKYVELRCDPISGHTALYWYRQSLGQGPEFLIYFQGTGAADDSGLPNDRFFAVRPEGSVSTLKIQRTERGDSAVYLCASSLRRGGAGELFFGEGSRLTVL.

Comments on this clone: The sample contains more than one DNA sequence encoding this CDR3. The rearrangement uses TRBV2 and TRBJ2-7; 11 nucleotides agree with TRBD1. The germline gives CDR1 SNHLY, CDR2 FYNNEI. The trim removed 6 bases at V and 2 bases at J, leaving 3 bases unmatched. The CDR3 is made up of 14 amino acids. The CDR3 region is CASSRDRGAYEQYF. CDR3 coding DNA: TGTGCCAGCAGCAGGGACAGGGGGGCCTACGAGCAGTACTTC.

This clone has a single count. V usage is TRBV27 and J usage is TRBJ1-4, with D unresolved. The V end lost 2 bases, the J end lost 8 bases, and 12 bases lay between the germline ends. This CDR3 spans 14 amino acids. Looked up from germline, CDR1 is MNHEY and CDR2 is SMNVEV (reference sequence). CDR3 in amino acids: CASSLTLGDEKLFF. CDR3 bases: TGTGCCAGCAGTTTAACATTGGGAGACGAAAAACTGTTTTTT.

Concerning this clone: Without the conserved terminal phenylalanine or tryptophan, this CDR3 likely stems from a read error. V is TRBV30 and J is TRBJ1-3; 8 bases are shared with TRBD1. The germline V gene has CDR1 GTSNPN and CDR2 SVGIG (reference sequence). V lost 5 bases to trimming and J lost 3 bases; unmatched junction nucleotides: 3. The CDR3 runs to 13 residues. The CDR3 coding sequence is TGTGCCTGGCAAACAGGGGGTGGAAACACCATATATCTT. Translated, it gives CAWQTGGGNTIYL.

V is TRBV7-8 and J is TRBJ1-4; the D gene is possibly TRBD1 (5 bases). The CDR3 loop spans 18 amino acids. V gave up 1 base and J gave up 8 bases, with 23 bases separating them. CDR1 is SGHVS, CDR2 FQNEAQ, per germline. CDR3 nucleotide sequence: TGTGCCAGCAGCTTAGAAGGGCCTTGGACACCCGGGGACGAAAAACTGTTTTTT. Its translation: CASSLEGPWTPGDEKLFF.

The chain couples TRBV11-2 to TRBJ1-4, with D unclear. The CDR3 extends over 16 amino acids. V was cut by 4 bases and J by 0 bases, with 12 bases left in between. From germline, CDR1 is SGHAT and CDR2 FQNNGV. CDR3 protein: CASSYRAGATNEKLFF. For the CDR3, the DNA is TGTGCCAGCAGCTATAGGGCCGGAGCAACTAATGAAAAACTGTTTTTT.

V and J are TRBV7-2 and TRBJ2-2; D may be TRBD1 (5 bases). Germline V gene data show CDR1 as SGHTA and CDR2 as FQGNSA. CDR3 length: 14 residues. Trimming removed 0 bases at V and 6 bases at J, with 8 bases between. As DNA, the CDR3 is TGTGCCAGCAGCTTAGCGCTAGGGGCCGGGGAGCTGTTTTTT. This sequence encodes CASSLALGAGELFF.

The chain combines TRBV2 with TRBJ2-3; 7 bases are shared with TRBD2. Trimming at V came to 4 bases and at J to 12 bases, leaving 7 bases not matched to a gene. CDR1 is SNHLY, CDR2 FYNNEI, per germline. The CDR3 is made up of 12 amino acids. The CDR3 is CASSVGRDYQYF. CDR3 DNA: TGTGCCAGCAGTGTAGGGCGGGACTATCAGTATTTT.

The gene calls are TRBV20-1 and TRBJ1-2, with D perhaps TRBD1 (6 bases). Germline loops: CDR1 DFQATT, CDR2 SNEGSKA (reference sequence). Trimming left V 6 bases short and J 8 bases short, with 13 bases between. The CDR3 loop spans 11 amino acids. The CDR3 region is CSATGRKGYTF. For the CDR3, the DNA is TGCAGTGCAACAGGGCGGAAAGGCTACACCTTC.

The chain couples TRBV29-1 to TRBJ2-4; the match to TRBD1 covers 10 bases. Germline assignment: CDR1 SQVTM and CDR2 ANQGSEA. The V gene end was trimmed by 7 bases and the J gene end by 8 bases; junction bases not matched to a gene: 8. The CDR3 is made up of 13 amino acids. CDR3 sequence: CSGVTGGKDIQYF. CDR3 nucleotide sequence: TGCAGCGGTGTGACAGGGGGCAAGGACATTCAGTACTTC.

This clone showed up just once. The gene calls are TRBV7-9 and TRBJ2-7, with D possibly TRBD1 on 5 matching bases. The CDR3 sequence is 14 residues long. Trimming took 3 bases from V and 1 from J, leaving 10 bases between them. CDR1 and CDR2 from the germline V gene are SEHNR and FQNEAQ (reference sequence). The CDR3 sequence: CASSFRQRSYEQYF. CDR3 in DNA: TGTGCCAGCAGCTTCCGACAGAGGTCCTACGAGCAGTACTTC.

This chain joins TRBV7-9 and TRBJ2-7; 8 positions agree with TRBD1. Trimming took 1 base from V and 2 from J; bases not matched to a gene: 10. Looked up from germline, CDR1 is SEHNR and CDR2 is FQNEAQ (reference sequence). This CDR3 region has 17 residues. CDR3: CASSLGIGQGLPYEQYF. The CDR3 DNA is TGTGCCAGCAGCTTAGGAATAGGACAGGGTTTACCCTACGAGCAGTACTTC.

The chain combines TRBV29-1 with TRBJ2-5, with D unresolved. This CDR3 contains 17 residues. Trimming shortened V by 2 bases and J by 4 bases, and 23 bases separated the two germline ends. CDR1 is SQVTM, CDR2 ANQGSEA, per germline. This CDR3 is CSVETSRTMTPTETQYF. In DNA form, the CDR3 reads TGCAGCGTTGAAACCTCCCGCACTATGACCCCCACAGAGACCCAGTACTTC.

This rearrangement joins TRBV5-6 to TRBJ1-1, with TRBD1 matching over 9 bases. The CDR3 spans 15 residues. J was trimmed by 5 bases and V by 4 bases; bases with no gene match: 9. Germline-derived CDR1 and CDR2 are SGHDT and YYEEEE. The CDR3 region is CASSLLQGARTEAFF. The CDR3 DNA is TGTGCCAGCAGCCTTCTACAGGGGGCAAGGACTGAAGCTTTCTTT. Full variable domain (remainder filled in from reference TRBV5-6 and TRBJ1-1): DAGVTQSPTHLIKTRGQQVTLRCSPKSGHDTVSWYQQALGQGPQFIFQYYEEEERQRGNFPDRFSGHQFPNYSSELNVNALLLGDSALYLCASSLLQGARTEAFFGQGTRLTVV.

The chain has TRBV2 and TRBJ1-1; possibly TRBD1 for D (6 bases). Germline-derived CDR1 and CDR2 are SNHLY and FYNNEI. The CDR3 has 13 residues. Trimming removed 6 bases from V and 4 bases from J, with 12 bases in between. The CDR3 sequence: CASRKEGVTEAFF. The CDR3 region has the DNA TGTGCCAGCAGGAAGGAGGGGGTCACTGAAGCTTTCTTT.

The chain joins TRBV2 to TRBJ1-1; D gene uncertain. The CDR3 covers 13 residues. The V end was cut by 7 bases, the J end by 4 bases, with 13 bases between. Germline assignment: CDR1 SNHLY and CDR2 FYNNEI. The CDR3 DNA reads TGTGCCAGCATCCGGCAACCAGGCACTGAAGCTTTCTTT. It specifies CASIRQPGTEAFF.